These 22 T cell receptor beta chains originate from one sample sequenced in a study of cytomegalovirus exposure and HLA in healthy donors. The PCR had 60 Vbeta and 13 Jbeta primers. Method: immunoSEQ multiplex PCR; TCRdb's copy keeps in-frame clones and lacks some. The table includes about 150,000 clones, roughly 80% detected once. The source material was PBMCs. The receptors stem from a man younger than 40 in good health and CMV-seronegative.

The gene calls are TRBV6-1 and TRBJ2-1; 7 bases match TRBD1. Germline CDR1 is MNHNS and CDR2 is SASEGT. This CDR3 has 15 amino acids. Trimming removed 8 bases from V and 0 bases from J; junction bases left unmatched: 7. The CDR3 loop reads CASGGSGGSYNEQFF. CDR3 nucleotide sequence: TGTGCCAGCGGCGGCTCAGGGGGCTCCTACAATGAGCAGTTCTTC.

The chain joins TRBV5-4 to TRBJ1-2; 10 nucleotides line up with TRBD1. With 4 bases clipped from V and 6 bases from J, the junction kept 3 bases outside the gene matches. CDR1 SGHNT and CDR2 YYREEE come from the germline V gene (reference sequence). The length of the CDR3 is 13 residues. CDR3 nucleotides: TGTGCCAGCAGCGGGGGGACAGGGGATGGCTACACCTTC. Translation gives CASSGGTGDGYTF.

The chain couples TRBV4-3 to TRBJ2-2; TRBD1 agrees at 8 bases. The germline gives CDR1 LGHNA, CDR2 YSLEER. The CDR3 length is 18 residues. V shed 0 bases and J 2 bases; nucleotides not matched to a gene: 8. Written as DNA, the CDR3 is TGCGCCAGCAGCCAAGAAGGGTTCCAGGGGGCAAACACCGGGGAGCTGTTTTTT. Its protein product is CASSQEGFQGANTGELFF.

The chain employs TRBV6-1 and TRBJ1-1; no reliable D call. V lost 4 bases to trimming and J lost 6 bases, with 9 bases between them. The CDR3 has 12 amino acids. Germline CDR1 reads MNHNS; CDR2 reads SASEGT. CDR3 protein: CASSAPGAEAFF. DNA of the CDR3: TGTGCCAGCAGTGCTCCCGGAGCTGAAGCTTTCTTT.

The chain combines TRBV4-2 with TRBJ2-2, with 10 bases lining up with TRBD2. From germline, CDR1 is LGHNA and CDR2 YNFKEQ. The CDR3 is 18 amino acids. V trimming: 3 bases; J trimming: 4 bases; junction bases outside the gene matches: 11. CDR3 residues: CASSQRTSGQGVTGELFF. Written as DNA, the CDR3 is TGTGCCAGCAGCCAGAGGACTAGCGGACAAGGGGTCACCGGGGAGCTGTTTTTT.

In this sample, this clone turned up once. V usage is TRBV7-8 and J usage is TRBJ2-2, with TRBD1 matching over 11 bases. V trimming: 5 bases; J trimming: 4 bases; junction bases outside the gene matches: 9. CDR3 length: 17 residues. CDR1 is SGHVS, CDR2 FQNEAQ, per germline. The CDR3 coding sequence is TGTGCCAGCAGCCCGATCGGGACAGGGGGAGTCACCGGGGAGCTGTTTTTT. Translation gives CASSPIGTGGVTGELFF.

This clone has just one count. The V and J genes are TRBV15 and TRBJ1-6; 7 bases match TRBD1. Losses at the gene ends were 3 bases for V and 9 bases for J; bases not matched to a gene: 8. This CDR3 spans 15 amino acids. Germline CDR1 reads LNHNV; CDR2 reads YYDKDF (reference sequence). CDR3 nucleotides: TGTGCCACCAGCAGTATGGGCCAGGGGGGTTCACCCCTCCACTTT. Amino acids: CATSSMGQGGSPLHF.

This chain connects TRBV7-9 to TRBJ2-1, with D possibly being TRBD2 (5 bases). CDR3 length equals 14 residues. CDR1 SEHNR and CDR2 FQNEAQ come from the germline V gene (reference sequence). Trimming took off 1 base at V and 6 bases at J, with 10 bases between the two ends. The CDR3 region is CASSLGIAGNEQFF. CDR3 DNA sequence: TGTGCCAGCAGCTTAGGAATCGCGGGCAATGAGCAGTTCTTC.

In DNA form, the CDR3 reads TGTGCCAGCAGCCCAGGAGGGGCGGGAGGGAATGAAAAACTGTTTTTT. Its protein is CASSPGGAGGNEKLFF. J is TRBJ1-4 and V is TRBV7-8; D is possibly TRBD1 (5 bases). Germline CDR1 reads SGHVS; CDR2 reads FQNEAQ. The CDR3 is made up of 16 amino acids. The V gene lost 5 bases and the J gene lost 5 bases, with 18 bases spanning the gap.

This rearrangement joins TRBV7-2 to TRBJ2-7; D uncertain. The CDR3 is made up of 12 amino acids. Germline loops: CDR1 SGHTA, CDR2 FQGNSA. V dropped 2 bases and J dropped 2 bases, with 4 bases sitting between them. CDR3 coding DNA: TGTGCCAGCAGCTTACCCGCCTACGAGCAGTACTTC. It is translated as CASSLPAYEQYF.

This chain joins TRBV28 and TRBJ2-5, with 7 positions matching TRBD2. Trimming at V came to 2 bases and at J to 4 bases, leaving 4 bases not matched to a gene. CDR1 and CDR2 from the germline V gene are MDHEN and SYDVKM. The CDR3 contains 14 residues. CDR3 DNA: TGTGCCAGCAGTTTAAGGGAGGGAAGAGAGACCCAGTACTTC. Translating gives CASSLREGRETQYF.

The rearrangement joins TRBV7-2 to TRBJ2-7, with 8 bases fitting TRBD2. J gave up 5 bases and V 3 bases, and 9 bases lay outside the gene matches. CDR1 SGHTA and CDR2 FQGNSA come from the germline V gene. The CDR3 loop spans 15 amino acids. CDR3 region: CASSFQTSEVDEQYF. DNA for the CDR3: TGTGCCAGCAGCTTCCAGACTAGCGAAGTCGACGAGCAGTACTTC.

This chain connects TRBV9 to TRBJ2-6; the match to TRBD2 covers 7 bases. This CDR3 contains 19 residues. V trimming: 1 base; J trimming: 1 base; junction bases outside the gene matches: 11. CDR1 is SGDLS and CDR2 is YYNGEE in the germline V gene. The CDR3 sequence: CASSVMPGGWVSGANVLTF. The DNA for the CDR3 is TGTGCCAGCAGCGTAATGCCGGGGGGATGGGTATCTGGGGCCAACGTCCTGACTTTC.

On this clone itself: The same CDR3 arises from other DNA sequences in this sample as well. The chain carries TRBV7-2 and TRBJ2-1, with 13 bases matching TRBD2. Trimming cost V 5 bases and J 9 bases; bases outside gene matches: 4. Germline CDR1 reads SGHTA; CDR2 reads FQGNSA. The CDR3 length is 14 residues. The CDR3 DNA is TGTGCCAGCAGCCTAAGACTAGCGGGAGGTGAGCAGTTCTTC. It yields the protein CASSLRLAGGEQFF.

The rearrangement joins TRBV10-3 to TRBJ2-6; 7 nucleotides align to TRBD1. With 6 bases clipped from V and 2 bases from J, the junction kept 1 base outside the gene matches. This CDR3 is 14 amino acids long. Per germline, CDR1 ENHRY and CDR2 SYGVKD. CDR3 loop: CAISDRAGANVLTF. CDR3 nucleotides: TGTGCCATCAGCGACAGGGCTGGGGCCAACGTCCTGACTTTC.

The chain carries TRBV4-1 and TRBJ1-2; the match to TRBD1 covers 9 bases. Germline values: CDR1 MGHRA, CDR2 YSYEKL. Unmatched junction bases numbered 8, after V lost 4 bases and J lost 2 bases. The length of the CDR3 is 16 residues. The DNA for the CDR3 is TGCGCCAGCAGCCTCAATAACAGGGGGCGAAACTATGGCTACACCTTC. Translation gives CASSLNNRGRNYGYTF.

This clone is a singleton in its sample. This chain links TRBV18 with TRBJ2-7; 10 bases are shared with TRBD2. This CDR3 contains 14 residues. The germline V gene encodes CDR1 KGHSH and CDR2 LQKENI. V shed 3 bases, J shed 5 bases, and the junction held 4 bases outside the gene matches. Written as DNA, the CDR3 is TGTGCCAGCTCACCTTTAGCGGGAGGAAACGAGCAGTACTTC. It specifies CASSPLAGGNEQYF.

The chain couples TRBV27 to TRBJ2-2; TRBD1 agrees at 8 bases. Trimming removed 2 bases from V and 7 bases from J; junction bases left unmatched: 6. This CDR3 comprises 15 residues. The germline V gene encodes CDR1 MNHEY and CDR2 SMNVEV (reference sequence). CDR3 sequence: CASSLVQGAIGELFF. The CDR3 nucleotides are TGTGCCAGCAGTTTAGTTCAGGGGGCGATCGGGGAGCTGTTTTTT.

A remark on this clone: The identical CDR3 is also encoded by other nucleotide sequences in the sample. This chain joins TRBV6-5 and TRBJ1-3; D gene ambiguous. The CDR3 extends over 15 amino acids. Germline V gene sequence: CDR1 MNHEY, CDR2 SVGAGI. V lost 0 bases and J lost 2, with 8 bases in between. CDR3 loop: CASSYSTGTGNTIYF. The CDR3 DNA sequence: TGTGCCAGCAGTTACTCGACCGGGACTGGAAACACCATATATTTT.

The rearrangement uses TRBV28 and TRBJ1-5; D may be TRBD1 (5 bases). Trimming shortened V by 7 bases and J by 6 bases, and 16 bases separated the two germline ends. CDR3 length equals 14 residues. Per germline, CDR1 MDHEN and CDR2 SYDVKM. The CDR3 region has the DNA TGTGCCAGCACCATTCCGGGGGAAGGTCAGCCCCAGCATTTT. Protein: CASTIPGEGQPQHF. The variable domain in full, completed from reference TRBV28 and TRBJ1-5, reads DVKVTQSSRYLVKRTGEKVFLECVQDMDHENMFWYRQDPGLGLRLIYFSYDVKMKEKGDIPEGYSVSREKKERFSLILESASTNQTSMYLCASTIPGEGQPQHFGDGTRLSIL.

This clone occurred a few times. This rearrangement joins TRBV4-1 to TRBJ1-4; TRBD1 is a possible D gene (5 bases). Trimming stripped 4 bases from V and 7 bases from J, with 16 bases between. This CDR3 region has 15 residues. Germline V CDR1 and CDR2: MGHRA, YSYEKL. The CDR3: CASSRPRGGGEKLFF. The CDR3 DNA reads as TGCGCCAGCAGCCGCCCACGTGGCGGGGGTGAAAAACTGTTTTTT.

V and J are TRBV2 and TRBJ2-1, with 10 bases fitting TRBD1. V lost 3 bases and J lost 4; bases outside the gene matches: 3. CDR1 is SNHLY and CDR2 is FYNNEI in the germline V gene. The CDR3 has 15 residues. CDR3 sequence (DNA): TGTGCCAGCAGTGAGGACAGGGGGGAGTACAATGAGCAGTTCTTC. Amino acid sequence: CASSEDRGEYNEQFF.